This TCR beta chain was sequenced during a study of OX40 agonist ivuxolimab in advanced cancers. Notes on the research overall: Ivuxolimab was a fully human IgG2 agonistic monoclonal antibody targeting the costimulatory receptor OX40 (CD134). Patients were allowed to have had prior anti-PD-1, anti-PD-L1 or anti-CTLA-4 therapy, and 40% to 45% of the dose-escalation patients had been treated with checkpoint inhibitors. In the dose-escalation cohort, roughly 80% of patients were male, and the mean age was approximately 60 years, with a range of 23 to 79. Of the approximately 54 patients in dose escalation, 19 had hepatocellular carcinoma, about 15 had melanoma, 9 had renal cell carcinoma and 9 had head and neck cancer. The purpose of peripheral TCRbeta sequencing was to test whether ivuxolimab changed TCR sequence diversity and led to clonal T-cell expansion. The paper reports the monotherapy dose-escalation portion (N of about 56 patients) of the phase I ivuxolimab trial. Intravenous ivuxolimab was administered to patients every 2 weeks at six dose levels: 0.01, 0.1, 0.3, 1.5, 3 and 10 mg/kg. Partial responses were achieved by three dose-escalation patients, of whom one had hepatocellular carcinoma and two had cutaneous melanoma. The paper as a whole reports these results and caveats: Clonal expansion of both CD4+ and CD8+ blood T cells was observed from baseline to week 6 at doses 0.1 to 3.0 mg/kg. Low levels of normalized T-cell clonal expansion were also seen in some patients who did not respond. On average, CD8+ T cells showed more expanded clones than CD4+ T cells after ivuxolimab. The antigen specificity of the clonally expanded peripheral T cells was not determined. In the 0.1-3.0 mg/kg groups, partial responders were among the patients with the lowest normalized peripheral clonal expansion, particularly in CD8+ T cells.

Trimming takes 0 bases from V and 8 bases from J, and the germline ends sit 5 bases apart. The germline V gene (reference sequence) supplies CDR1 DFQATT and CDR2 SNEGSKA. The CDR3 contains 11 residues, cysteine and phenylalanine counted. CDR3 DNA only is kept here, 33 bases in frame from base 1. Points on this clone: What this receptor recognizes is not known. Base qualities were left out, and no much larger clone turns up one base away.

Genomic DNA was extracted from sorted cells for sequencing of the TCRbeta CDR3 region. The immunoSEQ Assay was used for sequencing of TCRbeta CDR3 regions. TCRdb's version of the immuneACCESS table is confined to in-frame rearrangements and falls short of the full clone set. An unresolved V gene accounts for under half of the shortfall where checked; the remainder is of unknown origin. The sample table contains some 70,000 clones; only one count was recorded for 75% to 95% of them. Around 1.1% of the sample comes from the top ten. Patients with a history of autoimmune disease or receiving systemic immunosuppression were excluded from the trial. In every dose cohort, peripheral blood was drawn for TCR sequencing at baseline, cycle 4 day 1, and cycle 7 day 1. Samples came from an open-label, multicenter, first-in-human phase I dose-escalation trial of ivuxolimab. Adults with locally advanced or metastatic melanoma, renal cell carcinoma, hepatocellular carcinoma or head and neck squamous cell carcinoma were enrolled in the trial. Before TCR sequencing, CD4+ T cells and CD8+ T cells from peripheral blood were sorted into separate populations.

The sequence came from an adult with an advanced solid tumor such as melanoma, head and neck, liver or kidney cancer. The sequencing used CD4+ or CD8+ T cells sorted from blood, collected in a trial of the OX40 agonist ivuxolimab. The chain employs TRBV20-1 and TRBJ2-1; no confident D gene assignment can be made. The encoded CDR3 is CSARDPHEQFF. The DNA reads TGCAGTGCTAGAGATCCTCATGAGCAGTTCTTC.